This entry concerns a single T cell receptor (beta chain). Its binding antigen is unknown. No base qualities exist here, and no much larger clone lies one base off it. The entry originates in a study of T cell changes during pregnancy in multiple sclerosis (dated by TCRdb to about 2019). Broadly, across the study: Changes in the T cell repertoire over the course of pregnancy were examined in this study in women with multiple sclerosis.

Spanning cysteine to phenylalanine, the CDR3 consists of 13 amino acids. The retained sequence is limited to the CDR3, 39 bases, with the frame set at the first base. V and J lose 4 bases and 6 bases, and a span of 13 bases separates them. Per the germline V gene, SGHDT is the CDR1 and YYEEEE is the CDR2. Libraries were prepared through the immunoSEQ multiplex PCR assay. In its TCRdb copy, this immuneACCESS table keeps in-frame sequences only and misses some clones. Where compared with another copy, unresolved V genes explain less than half of these, and the others have no known cause. Here the sample has some 60,000 clones; about 91% occur a single time. Jointly, the top ten make up roughly 0.85% of the sample.

The receptor was isolated from a female donor with multiple sclerosis, enrolled in a pregnancy study. The receptor chain draws on TRBV5-6 and TRBJ1-2; the D gene is perhaps TRBD1, from 5 matching bases. The starting material was peripheral blood, obtained before pregnancy. The base sequence is TGTGCCAGCAGCCTAACAGGTTCTGATGGCTACACCTTC. It codes for CASSLTGSDGYTF. The full variable domain, completed from the reference TRBV5-6 and TRBJ1-2 proteins outside the CDR3, reads DAGVTQSPTHLIKTRGQQVTLRCSPKSGHDTVSWYQQALGQGPQFIFQYYEEEERQRGNFPDRFSGHQFPNYSSELNVNALLLGDSALYLCASSLTGSDGYTFGSGTRLTVV.